The source of this T cell receptor beta chain is a study of blood T cells in healthy people across ages. Total RNA was isolated from each sample in quantities of at least 6 micrograms. Together with a sample-barcoded 5' primer, a J-beta primer mix was included in a second PCR lasting roughly 6 to 12 cycles. Each CDR3 protein gets one entry after TCRdb re-called the 5' RACE reads with MiXCR. Of about 1.8 million distinct CDR3 sequences in the sample, roughly 49% are singletons; the top ten hold less than 2.5%. Sequenced sample: blood. The receptor's source is a woman in her forties in good health.

CDR3 amino acids: CASSTGGQGAYEQYF. DNA for the CDR3: TGTGCCAGTAGTACCGGTGGACAGGGGGCTTACGAGCAGTACTTC. The chain combines TRBV19 with TRBJ2-7; TRBD1 agrees at 11 bases. Trimming took 4 bases from V and 4 from J; bases not matched to a gene: 6. CDR1 and CDR2 from the germline V gene are LNHDA and SQIVND (reference sequence). The CDR3 loop spans 15 amino acids. The full variable domain, completed using reference TRBV19 and TRBJ2-7, is DGGITQSPKYLFRKEGQNVTLSCEQNLNHDAMYWYRQDPGQGLRLIYYSQIVNDFQKGDIAEGYSVSREKKESFPLTVTSAQKNPTAFYLCASSTGGQGAYEQYFGPGTRLTVT.